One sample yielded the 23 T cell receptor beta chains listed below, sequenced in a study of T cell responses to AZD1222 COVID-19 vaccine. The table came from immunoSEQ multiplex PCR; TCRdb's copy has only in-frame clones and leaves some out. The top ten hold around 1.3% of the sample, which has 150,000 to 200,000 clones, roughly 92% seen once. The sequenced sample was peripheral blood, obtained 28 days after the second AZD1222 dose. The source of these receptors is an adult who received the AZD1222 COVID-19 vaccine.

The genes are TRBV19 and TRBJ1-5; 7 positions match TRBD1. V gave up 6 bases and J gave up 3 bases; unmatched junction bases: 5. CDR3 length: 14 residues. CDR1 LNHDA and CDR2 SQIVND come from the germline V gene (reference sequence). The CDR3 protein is CASSLDRFNQPQHF. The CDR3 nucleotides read TGTGCCAGTAGCCTGGACAGGTTCAATCAGCCCCAGCATTTT.

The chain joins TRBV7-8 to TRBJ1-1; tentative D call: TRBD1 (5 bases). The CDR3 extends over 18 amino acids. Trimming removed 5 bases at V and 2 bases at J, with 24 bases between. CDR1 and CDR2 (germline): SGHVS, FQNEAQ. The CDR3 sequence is CASSAPLRLQGRNTEAFF. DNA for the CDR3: TGTGCCAGCAGCGCTCCCTTACGGTTGCAGGGCCGAAACACTGAAGCTTTCTTT.

The CDR3 sequence: CASSQVGGDLNTEAFF. In nucleotides, the CDR3 is TGTGCCAGCAGCCAAGTCGGCGGGGACTTGAACACTGAAGCTTTCTTT. The V call is TRBV4-2, the J call TRBJ1-1; a weak D match, TRBD1 (5 bases). In germline, CDR1 is LGHNA, CDR2 YNFKEQ. This CDR3 has 16 residues. The V gene lost 1 base and the J gene lost 0 bases, with 12 bases spanning the gap.

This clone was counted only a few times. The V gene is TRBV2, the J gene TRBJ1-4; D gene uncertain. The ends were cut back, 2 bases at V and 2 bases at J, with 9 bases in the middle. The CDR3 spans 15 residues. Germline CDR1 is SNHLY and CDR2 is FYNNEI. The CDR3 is CASSESVRTNEKLFF. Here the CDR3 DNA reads TGTGCCAGCAGTGAATCGGTTAGGACTAATGAAAAACTGTTTTTT.

The CDR3 sequence: CASSFEGLSYNEQFF. CDR3 coding DNA: TGCGCCAGCAGCTTCGAGGGGCTCTCCTACAATGAGCAGTTCTTC. The chain recombines TRBV5-1 with TRBJ2-1; TRBD1 or TRBD2 may be the D gene (5 bases each). This CDR3 is built from 15 residues. Germline V gene sequence: CDR1 SGHRS, CDR2 YFSETQ. The germline V and J ends were trimmed by 2 bases and 0 bases, with 9 bases remaining between them.

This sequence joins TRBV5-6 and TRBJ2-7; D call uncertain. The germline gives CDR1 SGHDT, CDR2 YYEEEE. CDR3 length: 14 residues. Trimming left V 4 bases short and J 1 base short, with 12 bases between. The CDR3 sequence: CASSQVGLSYEQYF. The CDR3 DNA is TGTGCCAGCAGCCAAGTCGGGCTTTCCTACGAGCAGTACTTC.

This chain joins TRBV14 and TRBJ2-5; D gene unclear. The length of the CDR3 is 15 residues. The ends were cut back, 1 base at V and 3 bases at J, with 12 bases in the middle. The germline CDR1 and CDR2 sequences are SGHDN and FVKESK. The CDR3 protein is CASSQVWQEKETQYF. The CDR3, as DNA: TGTGCCAGCAGCCAAGTATGGCAGGAGAAAGAGACCCAGTACTTC.

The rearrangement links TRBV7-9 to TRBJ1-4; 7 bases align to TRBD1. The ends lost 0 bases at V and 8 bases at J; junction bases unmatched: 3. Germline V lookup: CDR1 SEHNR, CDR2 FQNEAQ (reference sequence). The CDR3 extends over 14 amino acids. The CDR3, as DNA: TGTGCCAGCAGCTTAGCAGGGGGCAAAGAAAAACTGTTTTTT. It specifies CASSLAGGKEKLFF.

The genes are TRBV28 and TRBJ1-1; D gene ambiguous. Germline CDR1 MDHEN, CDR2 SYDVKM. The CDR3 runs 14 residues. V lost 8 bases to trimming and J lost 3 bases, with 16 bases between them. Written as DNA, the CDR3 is TGTGCCAGCGCACCCTGGCCGGCGGACACTGAAGCTTTCTTT. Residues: CASAPWPADTEAFF.

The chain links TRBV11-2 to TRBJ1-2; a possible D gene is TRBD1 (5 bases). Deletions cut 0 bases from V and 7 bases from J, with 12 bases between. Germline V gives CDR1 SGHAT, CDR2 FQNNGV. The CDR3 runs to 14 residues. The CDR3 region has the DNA TGTGCCAGCAGCTTAGATAGCGGGGCTGGTGGCTACACCTTC. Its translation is CASSLDSGAGGYTF.

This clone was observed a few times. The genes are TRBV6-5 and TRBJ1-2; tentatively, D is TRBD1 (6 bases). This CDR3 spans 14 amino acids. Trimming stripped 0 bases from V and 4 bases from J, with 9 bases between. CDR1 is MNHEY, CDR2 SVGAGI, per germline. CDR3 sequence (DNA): TGTGCCAGCAGTTACTCGGAGGACAGCTATGGCTACACCTTC. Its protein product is CASSYSEDSYGYTF.

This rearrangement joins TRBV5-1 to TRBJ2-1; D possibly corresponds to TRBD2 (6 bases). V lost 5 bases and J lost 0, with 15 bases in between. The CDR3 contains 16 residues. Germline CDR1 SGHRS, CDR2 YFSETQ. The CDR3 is CASRLFGGISYNEQFF. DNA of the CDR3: TGCGCCAGCAGGCTATTCGGCGGGATCTCCTACAATGAGCAGTTCTTC.

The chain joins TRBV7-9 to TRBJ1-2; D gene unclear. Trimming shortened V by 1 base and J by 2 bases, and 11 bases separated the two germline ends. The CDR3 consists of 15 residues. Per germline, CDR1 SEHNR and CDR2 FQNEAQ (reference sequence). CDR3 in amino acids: CASSLGALGNYGYTF. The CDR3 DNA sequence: TGTGCCAGCAGCTTAGGTGCCCTGGGGAACTATGGCTACACCTTC. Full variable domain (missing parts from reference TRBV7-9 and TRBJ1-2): DTGVSQNPRHKITKRGQNVTFRCDPISEHNRLYWYRQTLGQGPEFLTYFQNEAQLEKSRLLSDRFSAERPKGSFSTLEIQRTEQGDSAMYLCASSLGALGNYGYTFGSGTRLTVV.

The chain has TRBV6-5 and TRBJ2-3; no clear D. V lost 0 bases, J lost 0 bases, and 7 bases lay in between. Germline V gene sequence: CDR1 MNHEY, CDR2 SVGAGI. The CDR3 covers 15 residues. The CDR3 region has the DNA TGTGCCAGCAGTTACTCGCTCAGTAGCACAGATACGCAGTATTTT. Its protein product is CASSYSLSSTDTQYF.

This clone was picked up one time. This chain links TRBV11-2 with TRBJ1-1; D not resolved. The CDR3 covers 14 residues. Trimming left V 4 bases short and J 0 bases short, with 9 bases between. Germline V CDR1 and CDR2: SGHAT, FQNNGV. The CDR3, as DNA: TGTGCCAGCAGCTCGACTTTCATGAACACTGAAGCTTTCTTT. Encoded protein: CASSSTFMNTEAFF.

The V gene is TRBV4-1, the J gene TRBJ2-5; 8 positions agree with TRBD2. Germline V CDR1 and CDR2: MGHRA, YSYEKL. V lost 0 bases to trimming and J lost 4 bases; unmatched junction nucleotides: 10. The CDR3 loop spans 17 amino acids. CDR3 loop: CASSQDFAAGGSETQYF. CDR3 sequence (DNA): TGCGCCAGCAGCCAAGATTTCGCGGCGGGGGGCTCAGAGACCCAGTACTTC.

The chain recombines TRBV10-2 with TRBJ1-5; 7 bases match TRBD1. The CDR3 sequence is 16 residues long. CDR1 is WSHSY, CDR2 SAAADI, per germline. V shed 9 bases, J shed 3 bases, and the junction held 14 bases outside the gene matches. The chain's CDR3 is CARERGQGLVNQPQHF. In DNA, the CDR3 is TGCGCCAGGGAGAGGGGGCAGGGGTTGGTCAATCAGCCCCAGCATTTT.

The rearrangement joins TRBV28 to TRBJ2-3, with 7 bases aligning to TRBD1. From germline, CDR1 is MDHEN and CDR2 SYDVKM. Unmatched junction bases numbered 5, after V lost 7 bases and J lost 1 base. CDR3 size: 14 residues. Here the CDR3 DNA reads TGTGCCAGCACCCTTGACAGGGGCACAGATACGCAGTATTTT. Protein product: CASTLDRGTDTQYF.

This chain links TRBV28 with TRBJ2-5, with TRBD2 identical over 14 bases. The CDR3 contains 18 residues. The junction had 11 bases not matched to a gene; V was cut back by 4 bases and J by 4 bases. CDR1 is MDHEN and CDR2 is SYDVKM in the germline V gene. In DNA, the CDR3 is TGTGCCAGCAGTTCTATGGGACTAGCGGGAGATGTAGGAGAGACCCAGTACTTC. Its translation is CASSSMGLAGDVGETQYF.

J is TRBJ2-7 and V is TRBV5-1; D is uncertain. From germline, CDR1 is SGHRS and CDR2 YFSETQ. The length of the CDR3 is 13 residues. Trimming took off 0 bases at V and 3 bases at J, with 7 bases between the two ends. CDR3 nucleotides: TGCGCCAGCAGCTTGGATGGGGTCTACGAGCAGTACTTC. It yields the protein CASSLDGVYEQYF.

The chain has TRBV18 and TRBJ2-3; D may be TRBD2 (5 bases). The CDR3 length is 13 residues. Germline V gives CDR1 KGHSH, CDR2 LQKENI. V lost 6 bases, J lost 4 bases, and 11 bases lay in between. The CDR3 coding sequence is TGTGCCAGCTCCGCTACTAGTTCAGATACGCAGTATTTT. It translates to CASSATSSDTQYF. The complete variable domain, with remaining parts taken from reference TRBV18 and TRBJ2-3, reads NAGVMQNPRHLVRRRGQEARLRCSPMKGHSHVYWYRQLPEEGLKFMVYLQKENIIDESGMPKERFSAEFPKEGPSILRIQQVVRGDSAAYFCASSATSSDTQYFGPGTRLTVL.

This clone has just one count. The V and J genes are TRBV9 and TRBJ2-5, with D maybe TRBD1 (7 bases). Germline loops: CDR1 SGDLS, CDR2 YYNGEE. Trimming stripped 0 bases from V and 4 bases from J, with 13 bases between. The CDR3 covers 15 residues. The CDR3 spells CASSVGAGGRETQYF. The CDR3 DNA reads TGTGCCAGCAGCGTAGGGGCAGGGGGGAGAGAGACCCAGTACTTC.

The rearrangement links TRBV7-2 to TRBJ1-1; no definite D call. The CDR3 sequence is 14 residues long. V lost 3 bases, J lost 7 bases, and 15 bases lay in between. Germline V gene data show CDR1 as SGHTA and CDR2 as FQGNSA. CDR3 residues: CASSLATVVLEAFF. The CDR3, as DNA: TGTGCCAGCAGCTTGGCAACAGTGGTCCTTGAAGCTTTCTTT.